The sequence of this TCR beta chain was determined in a study of T cell repertoires in aging, cancer and after chemotherapy (dated by TCRdb to between 2019 and 2020). About the investigation overall: Donors were distributed across six age groups ranging from 30 or younger to 70 or older, with at least three individuals included per group. Paired pre- and post-chemotherapy samples in the solid tumor group came from brain tumor (glioblastoma) patients receiving temozolomide-based therapy. The full dataset contained roughly 9 million TCR reads. To examine immunoaging and T cell reconstitution after chemotherapy, the study profiled TCR beta repertoires in peripheral blood from healthy donors and cancer patients. Alongside about 97 healthy donors serving as a reference group, the cohort included roughly 220 cancer patients, of whom some 91 had hematological cancers and 110 to 140 had solid cancers. Broader findings and caveats from the paper: Untreated patients with hematological or solid cancers showed significantly lower blood TCR diversity and higher clonality than age-matched healthy donors. In healthy donors, the drop in TCR diversity with age came mainly from a loss of richness, whereas in cancer patients a loss of evenness also played a part. According to the authors, the repertoire data do not permit conclusions about immunological memory after chemotherapy. In both cancer cohorts, the median generation probability rose over the chemotherapy interval, which suggests that the repertoire was reconstituted through rebound thymic output.

Rearranged TRB sequences spanning V, D and J segments were amplified in a multiplex touch-down PCR with a mixed TRB-A/B primer pool. Illumina adapters and sample indices were attached to the amplicons through two consecutive PCR reactions run with Phusion HS II polymerase. After gel purification with the NucleoSpin Gel and PCR Clean-up kit, the amplicons were checked using Qubit and an Agilent 2100 Bioanalyzer. Sequencing of libraries was carried out on an Illumina MiSeq in 600-cycle, single-indexed, paired-end runs. The paper's processing steps were these. MiXCR versions 2.12 and 3.0.5 were used to process the TRB sequences. Each unique CDR3 nucleotide sequence was treated as one clone, and only productive sequences with two or more reads were kept. Repertoire metrics included Shannon diversity, evenness, clonality (one minus evenness), and alpha-parameterized diversity profiles from alpha 0 to 5. The IGoR algorithm was used to calculate generation probabilities of clones in the paired pre- and post-chemotherapy samples. TCRdb reprocessed the public reads (quality trimming at Q25 with fastp, clone calling with MiXCR) and kept in-frame beta chains. A single entry per CDR3 protein holds the most common genes and DNA from its merged rows. The V and J calls here are based on TCRdb, not the publication. This sample gives several thousand distinct CDR3 sequences in total; around 59% of them show up just once. 3.5% to 4% of the sample rests with the top ten.

V loses 4 bases, J loses 5 bases, and the germline ends lie 6 bases apart. There are 11 amino acids in the CDR3, from cysteine to phenylalanine inclusive. Solely the CDR3 DNA is kept, with 33 bases framed from the first base. CDR1 and CDR2 (SGHDT, YYEEEE) derive from the germline V gene. This clonotype was seen just once. Its antigen specificity is not known. Base qualities are not provided; no much larger clone lies one nucleotide away. Evidence from one read is weak. TCR beta rearrangements were amplified from genomic DNA isolated from peripheral blood, not from sorted cells or RNA. The TCR was taken from a human donor with a solid tumor. The sequence links TRBV5-6 to TRBJ1-2; the D segment cannot be called with confidence. The material sequenced was blood. The CDR3 region: CASSQQYGYTF. The base sequence is TGTGCCAGCAGCCAACAGTATGGCTACACCTTC.